This TCR beta chain was retrieved from a study of blood T cell repertoires in COVID-19. Background on the study: Acute and convalescent COVID-19 samples came from the United States, Italy and Spain.

Per the study methods: Amplified reference gene primers provided the basis for estimating nucleated cell counts. Method: immunoSEQ multiplex PCR; TCRdb's copy keeps in-frame clones and lacks some. The D gene and trimming were derived from the DNA, and the V and J assignments and clone size from that table. The profile shows some 220,000 clones, 65% to 90% of them singletons. Followed longitudinally, the Seattle patients had been enrolled during active infection. CDR1 is LGHDT, CDR2 YNNKEL, per germline (reference sequence). The ends lost 0 bases at V and 9 bases at J; junction bases unmatched: 3. This CDR3 has 14 residues. The table lists this clone with a few counts.

The V gene is TRBV3-1 (or the pseudogene TRBV3-2), the J gene TRBJ2-7, with TRBD2 matching 12 bases. The sample consisted of peripheral blood. The source of this sequence is a woman between 70 and 85 years old with COVID-19, enrolled during active disease. CDR3 sequence (DNA): TGTGCCAGCAGCCAAGATTCTAGCGGGAGGGTGCAGTACTTC. As protein: CASSQDSSGRVQYF.